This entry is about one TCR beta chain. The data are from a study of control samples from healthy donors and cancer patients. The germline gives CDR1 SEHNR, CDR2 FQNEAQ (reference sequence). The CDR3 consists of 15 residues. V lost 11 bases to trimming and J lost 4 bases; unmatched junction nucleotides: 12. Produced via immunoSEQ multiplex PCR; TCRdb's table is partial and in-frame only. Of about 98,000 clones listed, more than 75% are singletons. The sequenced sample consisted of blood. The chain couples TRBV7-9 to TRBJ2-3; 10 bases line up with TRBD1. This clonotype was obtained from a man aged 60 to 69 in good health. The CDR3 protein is CADTGTGVRADTQYF. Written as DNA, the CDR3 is TGTGCCGACACCGGGACAGGGGTTCGGGCAGATACGCAGTATTTT.